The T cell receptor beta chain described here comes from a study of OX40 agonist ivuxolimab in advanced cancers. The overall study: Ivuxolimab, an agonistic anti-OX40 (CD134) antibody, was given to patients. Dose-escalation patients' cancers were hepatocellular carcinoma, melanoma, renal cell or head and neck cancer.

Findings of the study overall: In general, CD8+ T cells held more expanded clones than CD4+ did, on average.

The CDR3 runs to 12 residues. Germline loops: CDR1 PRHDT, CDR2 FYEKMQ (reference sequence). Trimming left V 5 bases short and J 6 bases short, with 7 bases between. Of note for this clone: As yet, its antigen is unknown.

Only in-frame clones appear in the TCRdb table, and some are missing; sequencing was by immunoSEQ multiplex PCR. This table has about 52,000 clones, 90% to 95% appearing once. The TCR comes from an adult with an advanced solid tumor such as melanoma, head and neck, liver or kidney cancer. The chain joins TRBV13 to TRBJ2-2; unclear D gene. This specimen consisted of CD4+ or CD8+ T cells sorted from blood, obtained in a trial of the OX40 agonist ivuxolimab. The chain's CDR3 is CASSRIPGELFF. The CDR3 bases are TGTGCCAGCAGCCGTATCCCCGGGGAGCTGTTTTTT.